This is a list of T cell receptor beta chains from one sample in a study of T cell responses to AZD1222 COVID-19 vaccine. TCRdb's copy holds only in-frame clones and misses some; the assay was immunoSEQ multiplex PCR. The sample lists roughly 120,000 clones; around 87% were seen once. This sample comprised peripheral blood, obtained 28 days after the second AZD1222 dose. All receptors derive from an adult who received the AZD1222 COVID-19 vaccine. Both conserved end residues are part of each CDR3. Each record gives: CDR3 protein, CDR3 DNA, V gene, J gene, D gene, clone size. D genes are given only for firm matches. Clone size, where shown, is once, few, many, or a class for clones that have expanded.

CDR3 protein: CASSVSGLSTDTQYF
CDR3 DNA: TGTGCCAGCAGCGTTAGCGGGCTGAGCACAGATACGCAGTATTTT
V gene: TRBV7-2
J gene: TRBJ2-3
D gene: TRBD2
clone size: .

CDR3 protein: CATSRDNNYGYTF
CDR3 DNA: TGTGCCACCAGCAGAGATAATAACTATGGCTACACCTTC
V gene: TRBV15
J gene: TRBJ1-2
D gene: .
clone size: .

CDR3 protein: CASSASRWTSGGAGGETQYF
CDR3 DNA: TGTGCCAGCAGCGCCTCCCGTTGGACTAGCGGGGGGGCCGGCGGAGAGACCCAGTACTTC
V gene: TRBV5-8
J gene: TRBJ2-5
D gene: TRBD2
clone size: .

CDR3 protein: CAWSHQRGTGGELFF
CDR3 DNA: TGTGCCTGGAGTCACCAGCGGGGGACCGGGGGGGAGCTGTTTTTT
V gene: TRBV30
J gene: TRBJ2-2
D gene: TRBD2
clone size: .

CDR3 protein: CASSFSTQGQGVQYF
CDR3 DNA: TGTGCCAGCAGTTTTTCGACACAGGGACAGGGGGTGCAGTATTTT
V gene: TRBV27
J gene: TRBJ2-3
D gene: TRBD1
clone size: .

CDR3 protein: CASSNRVEQYF
CDR3 DNA: TGTGCCAGCAGCAACAGGGTCGAGCAGTACTTC
V gene: TRBV7-8
J gene: TRBJ2-7
D gene: .
clone size: .

CDR3 protein: CAWSLRDEQYF
CDR3 DNA: TGTGCCTGGAGCCTTCGGGACGAGCAGTACTTC
V gene: TRBV30
J gene: TRBJ2-7
D gene: .
clone size: .

CDR3 protein: CASSPRSWGSVDEQFF
CDR3 DNA: TGTGCCAGCTCACCACGTTCGTGGGGGTCGGTAGATGAGCAGTTCTTC
V gene: TRBV18
J gene: TRBJ2-1
D gene: .
clone size: .

CDR3 protein: CASSSRQFGLAGGRNEQFF
CDR3 DNA: TGTGCCAGCAGCTCACGCCAGTTTGGACTAGCGGGGGGAAGGAATGAGCAGTTCTTC
V gene: TRBV7-9
J gene: TRBJ2-1
D gene: TRBD2
clone size: .

CDR3 protein: CASSPWRAGQGTYEQYF
CDR3 DNA: TGTGCCAGCAGTCCCTGGCGGGCGGGACAGGGAACATACGAGCAGTACTTC
V gene: TRBV27
J gene: TRBJ2-7
D gene: TRBD1
clone size: .

CDR3 protein: CASSILAKTTDTQYF
CDR3 DNA: TGTGCCAGTAGTATTTTAGCGAAGACAACAGATACGCAGTATTTT
V gene: TRBV19
J gene: TRBJ2-3
D gene: .
clone size: .

CDR3 protein: CASRQSLWAGGPYNEQFF
CDR3 DNA: TGTGCCAGCAGACAATCGCTCTGGGCGGGGGGGCCCTACAATGAGCAGTTCTTC
V gene: TRBV2
J gene: TRBJ2-1
D gene: TRBD2
clone size: .

CDR3 protein: CASSSPFLARASTDTQYF
CDR3 DNA: TGTGCCAGCAGTTCCCCTTTCCTGGCCCGTGCTAGCACAGATACGCAGTATTTT
V gene: TRBV28
J gene: TRBJ2-3
D gene: .
clone size: .

CDR3 protein: CASSLPLRGVWDEKLFF
CDR3 DNA: TGTGCCAGCAGCTTACCCCTGAGGGGGGTTTGGGATGAAAAACTGTTTTTT
V gene: TRBV11-2
J gene: TRBJ1-4
D gene: .
clone size: .

CDR3 protein: CASHMGGTYEQYF
CDR3 DNA: TGTGCCAGTCATATGGGGGGAACCTACGAGCAGTACTTC
V gene: TRBV24-1
J gene: TRBJ2-7
D gene: .
clone size: .

CDR3 protein: CASSYSLGAGANVLTF
CDR3 DNA: TGTGCCAGCAGTTACTCTTTGGGCGCTGGGGCCAACGTCCTGACTTTC
V gene: TRBV6-5
J gene: TRBJ2-6
D gene: .
clone size: .

CDR3 protein: CASSFLAGGPVGETQYF
CDR3 DNA: TGTGCCAGCAGCTTTCTTGCCGGGGGGCCGGTAGGAGAGACCCAGTACTTC
V gene: TRBV11-3
J gene: TRBJ2-5
D gene: .
clone size: .

CDR3 protein: CSGVFIFDTQYF
CDR3 DNA: TGCAGCGGTGTCTTTATATTTGATACGCAGTATTTT
V gene: TRBV29-1
J gene: TRBJ2-3
D gene: .
clone size: once

CDR3 protein: CASSGAGGRQPQHF
CDR3 DNA: TGTGCCAGCAGCGGTGCAGGGGGGAGGCAGCCCCAGCATTTT
V gene: TRBV7-2
J gene: TRBJ1-5
D gene: TRBD1
clone size: .

CDR3 protein: CASSVSGTGVAGNTIYF
CDR3 DNA: TGCGCCAGCAGCGTCTCCGGGACAGGGGTAGCTGGAAACACCATATATTTT
V gene: TRBV5-1
J gene: TRBJ1-3
D gene: TRBD1
clone size: .

CDR3 protein: CASSTVSLTIYF
CDR3 DNA: TGTGCCAGCAGCACCGTAAGCCTCACCATATATTTT
V gene: TRBV12-3/TRBV12-4
J gene: TRBJ1-3
D gene: .
clone size: .

CDR3 protein: CASSVGDGANYGYTF
CDR3 DNA: TGTGCCAGCAGCGTAGGGGACGGCGCTAACTATGGCTACACCTTC
V gene: TRBV9
J gene: TRBJ1-2
D gene: .
clone size: .

CDR3 protein: CASSRGTGSILPGYTF
CDR3 DNA: TGCGCCAGCTCTCGGGGGACAGGGAGTATTTTGCCTGGCTACACCTTC
V gene: TRBV5-1
J gene: TRBJ1-2
D gene: TRBD1
clone size: .

CDR3 protein: CASSLGGYNEQFF
CDR3 DNA: TGTGCCAGCAGCTTGGGGGGGTACAATGAGCAGTTCTTC
V gene: TRBV5-5
J gene: TRBJ2-1
D gene: .
clone size: .

CDR3 protein: CAFTGVIRTGELFF
CDR3 DNA: TGTGCCTTTACAGGGGTAATACGGACCGGGGAGCTGTTTTTT
V gene: TRBV30
J gene: TRBJ2-2
D gene: TRBD1
clone size: .

CDR3 protein: CASSPSRGQGYGYTF
CDR3 DNA: TGTGCCAGCAGCCCGTCCAGGGGGCAGGGCTATGGCTACACCTTC
V gene: TRBV3-1/TRBV3-2
J gene: TRBJ1-2
D gene: TRBD1
clone size: .

CDR3 protein: CASTPKSGGLGYTF
CDR3 DNA: TGTGCCAGCACACCCAAGTCGGGGGGATTAGGCTACACCTTC
V gene: TRBV7-2
J gene: TRBJ1-2
D gene: .
clone size: few

CDR3 protein: CASSQEKGRDTQYF
CDR3 DNA: TGCGCCAGCAGCCAAGAAAAGGGGCGGGATACGCAGTATTTT
V gene: TRBV4-1
J gene: TRBJ2-3
D gene: .
clone size: few

CDR3 protein: CASSVVRGQGTEAFF
CDR3 DNA: TGTGCCAGCAGCGTAGTGAGAGGGCAGGGCACTGAAGCTTTCTTT
V gene: TRBV9
J gene: TRBJ1-1
D gene: .
clone size: few

CDR3 protein: CASNNPLTGIDEQYF
CDR3 DNA: TGTGCCAGCAATAACCCCTTGACAGGGATAGACGAGCAGTACTTC
V gene: TRBV28
J gene: TRBJ2-7
D gene: TRBD1
clone size: .

CDR3 protein: CASIFILTGYTEAFF
CDR3 DNA: TGTGCCAGCATCTTCATCTTGACAGGGTATACTGAAGCTTTCTTT
V gene: TRBV3-1/TRBV3-2
J gene: TRBJ1-1
D gene: TRBD1
clone size: .

CDR3 protein: CSVVGRGRDTQYF
CDR3 DNA: TGCAGCGTTGTCGGTAGGGGAAGGGATACGCAGTATTTT
V gene: TRBV29-1
J gene: TRBJ2-3
D gene: .
clone size: .

CDR3 protein: CASSQTGGVSTDTQYF
CDR3 DNA: TGTGCCAGCAGCCAAACCGGAGGAGTTAGCACAGATACGCAGTATTTT
V gene: TRBV7-8
J gene: TRBJ2-3
D gene: .
clone size: .

CDR3 protein: CASSRDFRWKTQYF
CDR3 DNA: TGTGCCAGTAGTAGGGACTTCCGCTGGAAGACCCAGTACTTC
V gene: TRBV19
J gene: TRBJ2-5
D gene: .
clone size: .

CDR3 protein: CASSDGRGTKNIQYF
CDR3 DNA: TGTGCCAGCAGCGATGGACGGGGAACCAAAAACATTCAGTACTTC
V gene: TRBV9
J gene: TRBJ2-4
D gene: .
clone size: .

CDR3 protein: CASSQYRDSPSTDTQYF
CDR3 DNA: TGCGCCAGCAGCCAATACAGGGATTCGCCTAGCACAGATACGCAGTATTTT
V gene: TRBV4-3
J gene: TRBJ2-3
D gene: .
clone size: .

CDR3 protein: CASSQSGGPADTQYF
CDR3 DNA: TGCGCCAGCAGCCAATCGGGGGGGCCCGCAGATACGCAGTATTTT
V gene: TRBV4-1
J gene: TRBJ2-3
D gene: TRBD2
clone size: .

CDR3 protein: CASSPYMASHEQFF
CDR3 DNA: TGTGCCAGCAGCCCGTATATGGCATCCCATGAGCAGTTCTTC
V gene: TRBV7-2
J gene: TRBJ2-1
D gene: .
clone size: .

CDR3 protein: CASSLVQQGEQYF
CDR3 DNA: TGTGCCAGCAGCTTGGTACAGCAGGGCGAGCAGTACTTC
V gene: TRBV5-6
J gene: TRBJ2-7
D gene: .
clone size: .

CDR3 protein: CASRSGQGPGNTEAFF
CDR3 DNA: TGTGCCAGTAGATCCGGACAGGGGCCGGGGAACACTGAAGCTTTCTTT
V gene: TRBV19
J gene: TRBJ1-1
D gene: TRBD1
clone size: few

CDR3 protein: CASSPSGQMNTEAFF
CDR3 DNA: TGCGCCAGCAGCCCCTCCGGACAGATGAACACTGAAGCTTTCTTT
V gene: TRBV5-1
J gene: TRBJ1-1
D gene: .
clone size: .

CDR3 protein: CAWNHQGPLSYEQYF
CDR3 DNA: TGTGCCTGGAATCATCAGGGCCCCCTCTCCTACGAGCAGTACTTC
V gene: TRBV30
J gene: TRBJ2-7
D gene: .
clone size: .

CDR3 protein: CASSIRAGDSPLHF
CDR3 DNA: TGTGCCAGTAGTATCAGGGCTGGTGATTCACCCCTCCACTTT
V gene: TRBV19
J gene: TRBJ1-6
D gene: .
clone size: once

CDR3 protein: CASSSDGPSYNEQFF
CDR3 DNA: TGCGCCAGCAGCTCGGACGGACCCTCCTACAATGAGCAGTTCTTC
V gene: TRBV5-1
J gene: TRBJ2-1
D gene: .
clone size: .

CDR3 protein: CASSPGRLTTDTQYF
CDR3 DNA: TGTGCCAGTAGTCCCGGGAGGCTAACCACAGATACGCAGTATTTT
V gene: TRBV19
J gene: TRBJ2-3
D gene: TRBD2
clone size: .

CDR3 protein: CASSLAIRENSPLHF
CDR3 DNA: TGTGCCAGCAGCTTAGCGATCAGGGAAAATTCACCCCTCCACTTT
V gene: TRBV7-2
J gene: TRBJ1-6
D gene: .
clone size: .

CDR3 protein: CASSLVPPSYEKLFF
CDR3 DNA: TGTGCCAGCAGCTTGGTCCCTCCCTCGTATGAAAAACTGTTTTTT
V gene: TRBV5-5
J gene: TRBJ1-4
D gene: .
clone size: .

CDR3 protein: CASSLRTSGGMGQETQYF
CDR3 DNA: TGTGCCAGCAGCTTGCGGACTAGCGGGGGGATGGGACAAGAGACCCAGTACTTC
V gene: TRBV5-5
J gene: TRBJ2-5
D gene: TRBD2
clone size: .

CDR3 protein: CASSLSVGRGTNEKLFF
CDR3 DNA: TGTGCCAGCAGCTTGTCGGTCGGTCGAGGTACCAATGAAAAACTGTTTTTT
V gene: TRBV5-4
J gene: TRBJ1-4
D gene: .
clone size: .

CDR3 protein: CASSLGSGAAYEQYF
CDR3 DNA: TGTGCCAGCAGCTTAGGTTCCGGGGCCGCCTACGAGCAGTACTTC
V gene: TRBV7-8
J gene: TRBJ2-7
D gene: .
clone size: .

CDR3 protein: CATRDRPYNEQFF
CDR3 DNA: TGTGCCACCAGGGATCGCCCCTACAATGAGCAGTTCTTC
V gene: TRBV10-3
J gene: TRBJ2-1
D gene: .
clone size: .

CDR3 protein: CATSRGGSGETQYF
CDR3 DNA: TGTGCCACCAGCAGGGGAGGTAGCGGGGAGACCCAGTACTTC
V gene: TRBV15
J gene: TRBJ2-5
D gene: TRBD2
clone size: .

CDR3 protein: CASRAQQGSYEQYF
CDR3 DNA: TGTGCCAGCAGAGCCCAACAGGGGTCCTACGAGCAGTACTTC
V gene: TRBV2
J gene: TRBJ2-7
D gene: TRBD1
clone size: .